This T cell receptor beta chain was sequenced in a study of T cells after yellow fever vaccination. Per the germline V gene, CDR1 is SGHTA and CDR2 is FQGTGA. There are 16 residues in the CDR3. With V trimmed by 5 bases and J by 0 bases, 6 bases remained unmatched. Findings of the study overall: Contamination of FACS-sorted repertoires by abundant clonotypes from the bulk population could occur. Though weaker, the secondary response peaked faster, on day 5 versus 15.

This clonotype was found a few times. The target antigen is unknown. UMIs and a universal primer site were added when TCR cDNA was made by 5'RACE template switching. TCRdb re-called the 5' RACE reads with MiXCR, one entry per CDR3 protein. This repertoire shows around 360,000 distinct CDR3 sequences, 11% found once; its top ten account for roughly 18%. The sequences come from PBMCs, collected on the day of the first yellow fever vaccination. The receptor's source is a man aged 18 to 35 who received the YFV17D yellow fever vaccine. The rearrangement links TRBV7-3 to TRBJ1-3; TRBD1 matches at 8 bases. The CDR3 loop reads CASSRRQGSSGNTIYF. DNA of the CDR3: TGTGCCAGCAGCCGAAGACAGGGGAGCTCTGGAAACACCATATATTTT.